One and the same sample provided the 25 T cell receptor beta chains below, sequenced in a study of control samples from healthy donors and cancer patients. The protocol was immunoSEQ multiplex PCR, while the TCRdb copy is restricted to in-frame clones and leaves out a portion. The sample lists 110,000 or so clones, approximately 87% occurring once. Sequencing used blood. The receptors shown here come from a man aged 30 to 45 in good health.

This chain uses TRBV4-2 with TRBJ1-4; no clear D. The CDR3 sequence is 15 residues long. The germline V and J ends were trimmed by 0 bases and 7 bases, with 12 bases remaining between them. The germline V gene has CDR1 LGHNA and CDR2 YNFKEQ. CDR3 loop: CASSQDTMSFEKLFF. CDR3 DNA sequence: TGTGCCAGCAGCCAAGATACCATGTCGTTTGAAAAACTGTTTTTT.

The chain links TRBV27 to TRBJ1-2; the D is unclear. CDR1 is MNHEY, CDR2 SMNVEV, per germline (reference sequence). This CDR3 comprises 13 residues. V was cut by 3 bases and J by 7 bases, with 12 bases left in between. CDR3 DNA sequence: TGTGCCAGCAGTTTGACTGGCAGAGGTGGCTACACCTTC. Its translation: CASSLTGRGGYTF.

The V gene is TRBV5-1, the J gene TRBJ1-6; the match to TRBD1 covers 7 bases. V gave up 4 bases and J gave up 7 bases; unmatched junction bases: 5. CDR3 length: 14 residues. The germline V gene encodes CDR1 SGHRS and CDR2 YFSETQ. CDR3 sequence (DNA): TGCGCCAGCAGCCGGGACAGAAGGAATTCACCCCTCCACTTT. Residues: CASSRDRRNSPLHF. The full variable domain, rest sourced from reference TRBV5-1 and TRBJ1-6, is KAGVTQTPRYLIKTRGQQVTLSCSPISGHRSVSWYQQTPGQGLQFLFEYFSETQRNKGNFPGRFSGRQFSNSRSEMNVSTLELGDSALYLCASSRDRRNSPLHFGNGTRLTVT.

The CDR3, as DNA: TGTGCCAGCAGCCAAGTTGGAAGCAGGGTACATTCACCCCTCCACTTT. This translates into CASSQVGSRVHSPLHF. The chain recombines TRBV3-1 (or the pseudogene TRBV3-2) with TRBJ1-6; possibly TRBD1 for D (5 bases). The germline V gene encodes CDR1 LGHDT and CDR2 YNNKEL (reference sequence). V was clipped by 1 base and J by 8 bases, with 15 bases between them. CDR3 length equals 16 residues.

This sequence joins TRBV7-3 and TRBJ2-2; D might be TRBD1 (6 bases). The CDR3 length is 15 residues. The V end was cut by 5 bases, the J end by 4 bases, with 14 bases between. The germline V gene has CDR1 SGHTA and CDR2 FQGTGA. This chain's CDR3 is CASSRRDTFTGELFF. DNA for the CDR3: TGTGCCAGCAGCCGCCGGGACACCTTCACCGGGGAGCTGTTTTTT. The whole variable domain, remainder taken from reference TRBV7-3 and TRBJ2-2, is GAGVSQTPSNKVTEKGKYVELRCDPISGHTALYWYRQSLGQGPEFLIYFQGTGAADDSGLPNDRFFAVRPEGSVSTLKIQRTERGDSAVYLCASSRRDTFTGELFFGEGSRLTVL.

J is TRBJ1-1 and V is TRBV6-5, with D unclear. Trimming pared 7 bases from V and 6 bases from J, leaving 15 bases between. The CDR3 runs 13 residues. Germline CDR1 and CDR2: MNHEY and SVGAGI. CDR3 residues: CASIVSAQSEAFF. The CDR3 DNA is TGTGCCAGCATTGTCAGCGCCCAGTCTGAAGCTTTCTTT.

Here the CDR3 DNA reads TGTGCCAGCAGTCTACAGGGCCCTCCCTACGAGCAGTACTTC. Encoded protein: CASSLQGPPYEQYF. The genes are TRBV6-4 and TRBJ2-7; possible D gene TRBD1, 6 bases. Trimming pared 5 bases from V and 2 bases from J, leaving 13 bases between. This CDR3 has 14 residues. Germline CDR1 and CDR2: MRHNA and SNTAGT.

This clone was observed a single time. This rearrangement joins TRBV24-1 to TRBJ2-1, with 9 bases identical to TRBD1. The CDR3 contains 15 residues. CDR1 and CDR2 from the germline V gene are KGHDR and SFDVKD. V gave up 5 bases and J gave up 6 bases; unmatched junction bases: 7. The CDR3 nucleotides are TGTGCCACCAGTGTTCCGGGACAGGGAGTCAATGAGCAGTTCTTC. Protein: CATSVPGQGVNEQFF.

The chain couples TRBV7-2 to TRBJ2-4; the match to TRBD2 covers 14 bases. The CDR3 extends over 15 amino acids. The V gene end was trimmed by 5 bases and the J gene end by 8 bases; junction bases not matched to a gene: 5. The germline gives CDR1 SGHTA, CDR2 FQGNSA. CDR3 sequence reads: CASSATSGGADIQYF. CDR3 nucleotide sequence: TGTGCCAGCAGCGCGACTAGCGGGGGGGCCGACATTCAGTACTTC.

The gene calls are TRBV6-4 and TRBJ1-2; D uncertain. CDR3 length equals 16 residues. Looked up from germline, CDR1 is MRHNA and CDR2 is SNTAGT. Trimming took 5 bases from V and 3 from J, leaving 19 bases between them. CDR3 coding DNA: TGTGCCAGCAGTCCCACAGTCGAGGCCTTAGACTATGGCTACACCTTC. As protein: CASSPTVEALDYGYTF.

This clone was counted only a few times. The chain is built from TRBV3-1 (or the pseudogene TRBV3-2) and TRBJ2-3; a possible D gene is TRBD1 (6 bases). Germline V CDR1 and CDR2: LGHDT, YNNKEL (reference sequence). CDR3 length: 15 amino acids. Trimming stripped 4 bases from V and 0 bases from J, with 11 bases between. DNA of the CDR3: TGTGCCAGCAGCCCGACAGGCACGAGCACAGATACGCAGTATTTT. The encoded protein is CASSPTGTSTDTQYF.

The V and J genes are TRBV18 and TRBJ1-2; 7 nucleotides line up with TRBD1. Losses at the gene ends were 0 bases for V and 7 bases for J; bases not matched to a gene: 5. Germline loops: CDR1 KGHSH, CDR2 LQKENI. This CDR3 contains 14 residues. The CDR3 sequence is CASSPPGQKGGYTF. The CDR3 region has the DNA TGTGCCAGCTCACCACCGGGACAGAAGGGTGGCTACACCTTC.

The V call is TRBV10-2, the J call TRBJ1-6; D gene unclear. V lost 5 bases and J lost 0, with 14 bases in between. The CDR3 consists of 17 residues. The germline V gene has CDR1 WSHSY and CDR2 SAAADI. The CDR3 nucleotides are TGCGCCAGCAGTCCCGGAAAAGCTAGCTCCTATAATTCACCCCTCCACTTT. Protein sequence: CASSPGKASSYNSPLHF.

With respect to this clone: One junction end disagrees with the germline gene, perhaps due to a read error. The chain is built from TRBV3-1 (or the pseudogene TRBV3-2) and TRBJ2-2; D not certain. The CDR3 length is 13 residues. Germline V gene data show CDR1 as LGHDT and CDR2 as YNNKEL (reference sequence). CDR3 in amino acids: CASSQEYTGELFF. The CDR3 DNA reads TGTGCCAGCAGCCAAGAGTACACGGGGGAGCTGTTTTTT.

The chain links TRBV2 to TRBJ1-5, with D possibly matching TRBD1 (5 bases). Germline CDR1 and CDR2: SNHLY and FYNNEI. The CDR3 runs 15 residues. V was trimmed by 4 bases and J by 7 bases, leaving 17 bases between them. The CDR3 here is CASSAGSGREQPQHF. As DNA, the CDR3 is TGTGCCAGCAGTGCCGGCTCAGGGAGGGAACAGCCCCAGCATTTT.

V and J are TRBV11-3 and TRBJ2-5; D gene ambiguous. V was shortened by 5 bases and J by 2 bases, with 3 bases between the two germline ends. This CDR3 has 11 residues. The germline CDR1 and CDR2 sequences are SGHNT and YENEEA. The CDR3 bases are TGTGCCAGCAGCCCTCAAGAGACCCAGTACTTC. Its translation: CASSPQETQYF. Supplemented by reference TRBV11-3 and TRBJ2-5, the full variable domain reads EAGVVQSPRYKIIEKKQPVAFWCNPISGHNTLYWYLQNLGQGPELLIRYENEEAVDDSQLPKDRFSAERLKGVDSTLKIQPAELGDSAVYLCASSPQETQYFGPGTRLLVL.

The CDR3 bases are TGCGCCAGCAGCTTGGATGCGGTAGAGAATTCACCCCTCCACTTT. Protein sequence: CASSLDAVENSPLHF. The chain is built from TRBV5-1 and TRBJ1-6; no clear D gene. The CDR3 totals 15 residues. Germline V gene lookup returns CDR1 SGHRS and CDR2 YFSETQ. V was cut by 0 bases and J by 7 bases, with 11 bases left in between.

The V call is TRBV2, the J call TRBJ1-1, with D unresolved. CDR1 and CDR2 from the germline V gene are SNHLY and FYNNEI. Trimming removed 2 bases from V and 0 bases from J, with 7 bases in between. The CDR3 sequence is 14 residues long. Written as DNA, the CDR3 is TGTGCCAGCAGTGAAAACAGAGTGAACACTGAAGCTTTCTTT. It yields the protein CASSENRVNTEAFF. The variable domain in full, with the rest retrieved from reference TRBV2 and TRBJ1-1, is EPEVTQTPSHQVTQMGQEVILRCVPISNHLYFYWYRQILGQKVEFLVSFYNNEISEKSEIFDDQFSVERPDGSNFTLKIRSTKLEDSAMYFCASSENRVNTEAFFGQGTRLTVV.

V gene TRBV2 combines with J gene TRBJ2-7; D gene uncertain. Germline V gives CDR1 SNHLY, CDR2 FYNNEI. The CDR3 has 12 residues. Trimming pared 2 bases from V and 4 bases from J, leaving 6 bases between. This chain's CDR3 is CASSETGYEQYV. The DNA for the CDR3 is TGTGCCAGCAGTGAAACGGGTTACGAGCAGTACGTC.

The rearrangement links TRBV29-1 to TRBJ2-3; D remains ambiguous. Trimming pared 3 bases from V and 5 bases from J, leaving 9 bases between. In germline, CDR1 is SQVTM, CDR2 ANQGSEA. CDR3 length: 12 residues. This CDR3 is CSVEALLDTQYF. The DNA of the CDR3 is TGCAGCGTTGAGGCCCTTTTAGATACGCAGTATTTT.

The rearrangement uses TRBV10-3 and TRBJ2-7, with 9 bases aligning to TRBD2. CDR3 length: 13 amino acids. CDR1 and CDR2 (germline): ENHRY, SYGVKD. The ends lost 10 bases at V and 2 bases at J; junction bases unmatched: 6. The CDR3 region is CATGLALAYEQYF. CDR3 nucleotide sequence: TGTGCCACCGGACTAGCGCTTGCCTACGAGCAGTACTTC.

CDR3: CASSEGGLGLAAYNEQFF. The CDR3 DNA follows: TGTGCCAGCAGTGAAGGTGGGCTAGGACTAGCAGCTTACAATGAGCAGTTCTTC. The V gene is TRBV2, the J gene TRBJ2-1; 8 bases are shared with TRBD2. The CDR3 has 18 amino acids. V shed 1 base and J 4 bases; nucleotides not matched to a gene: 12. Per germline, CDR1 SNHLY and CDR2 FYNNEI.

The CDR3 here is CASSTQGESNQPQHF. The DNA of the CDR3 is TGTGCCAGTAGTACACAGGGGGAAAGCAATCAGCCCCAGCATTTT. The V gene is TRBV19, the J gene TRBJ1-5, with TRBD1 identical over 8 bases. V shed 4 bases and J 1 base; nucleotides not matched to a gene: 3. The CDR3 is 15 residues long. The V gene's germline CDR1 is LNHDA and CDR2 SQIVND (reference sequence).

This chain's CDR3 is CASSRTGQGALNEQFF. The CDR3, as DNA: TGTGCCAGCAGCCGAACAGGACAGGGGGCGTTAAATGAGCAGTTCTTC. V gene TRBV9 combines with J gene TRBJ2-1, with 11 bases aligning to TRBD1. The CDR3 is made up of 16 amino acids. The V and J ends lost 4 bases and 7 bases, in that order; junction bases with no gene match: 10. Per germline, CDR1 SGDLS and CDR2 YYNGEE.

CDR3 sequence: CASSLGDRMEQFF. CDR3 DNA sequence: TGTGCCAGCAGCTTAGGGGACAGAATGGAGCAGTTCTTC. The gene calls are TRBV7-6 and TRBJ2-1; 7 nucleotides agree with TRBD1. J was trimmed by 10 bases and V by 1 base; bases with no gene match: 4. This CDR3 has 13 residues. Germline-derived CDR1 and CDR2 are SGHVS and FNYEAQ.